This T cell receptor (beta chain) was documented in a study of regulatory dendritic cells for organ transplantation. Across the whole study: Dendritic cell cultures received LPS on day 6.

Study results and limitations: Memory T cells were less diverse than naive, with memory CD8+ most oligoclonal.

Allogeneic regulatory or mature dendritic cells were co-cultured for less than six days with CFSE-labeled sorted T cells at 1:10. Measured with immunoSEQ multiplex PCR; TCRdb has only the in-frame clones, and not every one. The top ten clones hold approximately 0.68% of a sample with fewer than 25,000 clones, 75% to 90% of them seen once. For this clone: Its specificity is unknown.

Trimming stripped 1 base from V and 6 bases from J, with 12 bases between. From germline, CDR1 is MGHRA and CDR2 YSYEKL. This CDR3 spans 14 amino acids. The V and J genes are TRBV4-1 and TRBJ1-1; D may be TRBD1 (5 bases). This sequence was found in a human donor in good health. What was sequenced was naive CD4+ T cells from blood cultured with regulatory dendritic cells. As for subset: CD45RA+ naive T cells. The DNA for the CDR3 is TGCGCCAGCAGCCAAGTAGGGGCTCGGGCTGAAGCTTTCTTT. Residues: CASSQVGARAEAFF.